This entry is about one T cell receptor beta chain. As yet, its antigen is unknown. The sample originates from a study of regulatory and conventional T cells in RAG deficiency. Germline lookup yields CDR1 MGHRA and CDR2 YSYEKL. The CDR3 contains 15 residues. Trimming took 1 base from V and 1 from J; bases not matched to a gene: 3. Some clones are missing from TCRdb's copy, which holds only in-frame ones; the method was immunoSEQ multiplex PCR. Found here are thousands of clones, 80% of them singletons; the top ten hold under 35%. Study-wide results and limits: Sorted Omenn CD25-high CD127-low cells may not be bona fide Tregs. Treg unique TCR beta sequences were 90 to 100-fold fewer in Omenn syndrome and CID/AS patients than controls.

A further study also used this sample, focusing on regulatory T cells. That report notes: Amplification used 52 TRBV primers and 13 TRBJ primers. Patient repertoires had restricted TRB V-J pairs and skewed V and J usage, most in Tregs.

Sequenced sample: CD8+ T cells sorted from blood. This receptor was taken from a human donor in good health. The chain carries TRBV4-1 and TRBJ2-5; 7 positions match TRBD1. The CDR3 DNA sequence: TGCGCCAGCAGCCAAGGAGGGGGCAGCCAAGAGACCCAGTACTTC. It translates to CASSQGGGSQETQYF.